Listed below are T cell receptor beta chains from one sample, sequenced in a study of patients and donors after allogeneic stem cell transplantation. MiXCR, run by TCRdb on the RT-PCR reads, gives a single entry per CDR3 protein. The sample holds about a million distinct CDR3 sequences; 18% are singletons and the top ten take around 5.5%. The sequenced sample consisted of blood, either unsorted or a sorted T cell fraction (not recorded which). The receptors were sampled from a human donor who was either an allogeneic HSCT recipient or a stem cell or donor lymphocyte infusion donor (not recorded which). It is not recorded whose cells these are; they may come from a transplant donor. CDR3s include the opening cysteine and the closing phenylalanine or tryptophan. The order of the fields is CDR3 length, clone size, V gene, J gene, D gene, CDR3 DNA, CDR3 protein. The D gene is left open where the match is weak. Rows may omit the clone size; those that give it use once, few, many or a size class.

>16|few|TRBV29-1|TRBJ2-1|-
TGCAGCGTTGAAACGGGCCGATATAATAACAACAATGAGCAGTTCTTC
CSVETGRYNNNNEQFF
>13|-|TRBV2|TRBJ1-2|-
TGTGCCAGCAGCGAGGGGACGGGCTATGGCTACACCTTC
CASSEGTGYGYTF
>15|-|TRBV6-1|TRBJ2-3|-
TGTGCCAGCAGGAGGGGGACGGGGCTCACAGAGACGCAGTATTTT
CASRRGTGLTETQYF
>13|-|TRBV27|TRBJ1-2|-
TGTGCCAGCAGTTACCGGGACTTCTATGGCTACACCTTC
CASSYRDFYGYTF
>18|-|TRBV4-2|TRBJ2-1|TRBD2
TGTGCCAGCAGCCACGAACCTAGCGGGAGGGCCATGCCGCATGAGCAGTTCTTC
CASSHEPSGRAMPHEQFF
>15|once|TRBV4-1|TRBJ1-2|-
TGCGCCAGCAGCCAAGATTTTGAGGGTGCCTATGGCTACACCTTC
CASSQDFEGAYGYTF
>15|-|TRBV29-1|TRBJ1-2|TRBD1
TGCAGCGCCGGACCCCCAGACAGGGGGCAAAGTGGCTACACCTTC
CSAGPPDRGQSGYTF
>15|few|TRBV5-1|TRBJ1-1|-
TGCGCCAGCCGGGCACTTAAGTTAATGAACACTGAAGCTTTCTTT
CASRALKLMNTEAFF
>17|few|TRBV6-5|TRBJ2-2|TRBD1
TGTGCCAGCAGTTACCGGACAGGATTGTGGGGCACCGGGGAGCTGTTTTTT
CASSYRTGLWGTGELFF
>13|-|TRBV5-1|TRBJ2-3|-
TGCGCCAGCAGCCCCCGGGGCTTTGATACGCAGTATTTT
CASSPRGFDTQYF
>14|few|TRBV6-5|TRBJ2-3|-
TGTGCCAGCAGTTACTACGGGGAGGCCGATACGCAGTATTTT
CASSYYGEADTQYF
>17|few|TRBV20-1|TRBJ2-7|-
TGCAGTGCTAGAGATGTAGCTTCAGCCTGGACCGACTACGAGCAGTACTTC
CSARDVASAWTDYEQYF
>14|few|TRBV20-1|TRBJ1-2|-
TGCAGTGCTAGAGATCGCATCGGGGGATCGGGCTACACCTTC
CSARDRIGGSGYTF
>14|-|TRBV20-1|TRBJ2-3|TRBD2
TGCAGTGCGAGCCCCCTAGCGGGAGGGGATACGCAGTATTTT
CSASPLAGGDTQYF
>14|few|TRBV7-9|TRBJ1-2|-
TGTGCCAGCAGCCCCAATAGAGACGGTGTCGGCTACACCTTC
CASSPNRDGVGYTF
>15|-|TRBV2|TRBJ2-1|TRBD1
TGTGCCAGCAGTGAAGGAGGGACAGAATACAATGAGCAGTTCTTC
CASSEGGTEYNEQFF
>16|-|TRBV5-1|TRBJ1-2|-
TGCGCCAGCAGCTTTTATGAGGGGACACCTAACTATGGCTACACCTTC
CASSFYEGTPNYGYTF
>14|-|TRBV20-1|TRBJ1-1|-
TGCAGTGCTCTGTTGAGGGTCGGGAACACTGAAGCTTTCTTT
CSALLRVGNTEAFF
>16|few|TRBV11-1|TRBJ1-4|-
TGTGCCAGCAGCCGTACCTCTCGGACAACTAATGAAAAACTGTTTTTT
CASSRTSRTTNEKLFF
>13|few|TRBV5-5|TRBJ1-5|-
TGTGCCAGCAGGGAGGGGAGCAATCAGCCCCAGCATTTT
CASREGSNQPQHF
>13|many|TRBV9|TRBJ1-5|TRBD1
TGTGCCAGCAGCTCGACAGGGCAGGGGCCCCAGCATTTT
CASSSTGQGPQHF
>14|few|TRBV25-1|TRBJ1-4|-
TGTGCCAGCAGTCTTGCTAAAATCGGCGAAAAACTGTTTTTT
CASSLAKIGEKLFF
>14|-|TRBV11-2|TRBJ2-7|-
TGTGCCAGCAGCTTAGATAGGGCAGCGTACGAGCAGTACTTC
CASSLDRAAYEQYF
>16|-|TRBV11-2|TRBJ2-1|-
TGTGCCAGCAGCCCCATCCCGGGGGTTGGAAACAATGAGCAGTTCTTC
CASSPIPGVGNNEQFF
>15|-|TRBV20-1|TRBJ2-1|-
TGCAGTGCTCCCGTGATTGGCTCGATCTACAATGAGCAGTTCTTC
CSAPVIGSIYNEQFF
>10|few|TRBV24-1|TRBJ1-1|-
TGTGCCACCCCGGACACTGAAGCTTTCTTT
CATPDTEAFF
>17|-|TRBV27|TRBJ2-1|-
TGTGCCAGCACTTTACTTTCCGGGACGGAGTCCTACAATGAGCAGTTCTTC
CASTLLSGTESYNEQFF
>13|-|TRBV6-5|TRBJ1-2|-
TGTGCCAGCAGTTACAGGGACTTGCGTAGCTACACCTTC
CASSYRDLRSYTF
>13|few|TRBV5-1|TRBJ1-1|TRBD1
TGCGCCAGCAGGACACAGGGGGACACTGAAGCTTTCTTT
CASRTQGDTEAFF
>9|-|TRBV29-1|TRBJ1-2|-
TGCAGCGTTGAAACTGGCTACACCTTC
CSVETGYTF
>16|few|TRBV27|TRBJ2-3|TRBD2
TGTGCCAGCAGTCTTTGGACTAGCGGGGGTCCAGATACGCAGTATTTT
CASSLWTSGGPDTQYF
>15|-|TRBV7-2|TRBJ2-2|TRBD1
TGTGCCAGCACGCCGGACAGGGTCAACACCGGGGAGCTGTTTTTT
CASTPDRVNTGELFF
>12|once|TRBV20-1|TRBJ2-5|-
TGCAGTGCCCCCCGGACTGAAGAGACCCAGTACTTC
CSAPRTEETQYF
>15|few|TRBV6-5|TRBJ2-7|TRBD2
TGTGCCAGCAGTTACTCGACTAGCGGGAGGGACGAGCAGTACTTC
CASSYSTSGRDEQYF
>16|-|TRBV6-1|TRBJ1-5|-
TGTGCCAGCGCACCCCCCACGAGGGTTAGCAATCAGCCCCAGCATTTT
CASAPPTRVSNQPQHF
>12|many|TRBV5-1|TRBJ1-6|TRBD1
TGCGCCAGCAGCCTGGACAGGGCTCGCCTCCACTTT
CASSLDRARLHF
>15|-|TRBV5-4|TRBJ1-6|-
TGTGCCAGCAGAAGTAAGACAGAGATTAATTCACCCCTCCACTTT
CASRSKTEINSPLHF
>16|-|TRBV24-1|TRBJ2-2|TRBD2
TGTGCCACCAGTGACTGGACTAGCGGGAACACCGGGGAGCTGTTTTTT
CATSDWTSGNTGELFF
>15|few|TRBV21-1|TRBJ2-3|-
TGTGCCAGCAGCAAAGAGGGCACCTCCGGAGATACGCAGTATTTT
CASSKEGTSGDTQYF
>14|-|TRBV6-5|TRBJ1-1|-
TGTGCCAGCAGTTACTCGAGAGAGGACACTGAAGCTTTCTTT
CASSYSREDTEAFF
>16|-|TRBV7-6|TRBJ2-7|TRBD1
TGTGCCAGCAGCTTAGGTGTGGGGACAGGGTGGTACGAGCAGTACTTC
CASSLGVGTGWYEQYF
>14|-|TRBV12-3/TRBV12-4|TRBJ1-6|TRBD1
TGTGCCAGCAGTCCAACAGGGGGCTATTCACCCCTCCACTTT
CASSPTGGYSPLHF